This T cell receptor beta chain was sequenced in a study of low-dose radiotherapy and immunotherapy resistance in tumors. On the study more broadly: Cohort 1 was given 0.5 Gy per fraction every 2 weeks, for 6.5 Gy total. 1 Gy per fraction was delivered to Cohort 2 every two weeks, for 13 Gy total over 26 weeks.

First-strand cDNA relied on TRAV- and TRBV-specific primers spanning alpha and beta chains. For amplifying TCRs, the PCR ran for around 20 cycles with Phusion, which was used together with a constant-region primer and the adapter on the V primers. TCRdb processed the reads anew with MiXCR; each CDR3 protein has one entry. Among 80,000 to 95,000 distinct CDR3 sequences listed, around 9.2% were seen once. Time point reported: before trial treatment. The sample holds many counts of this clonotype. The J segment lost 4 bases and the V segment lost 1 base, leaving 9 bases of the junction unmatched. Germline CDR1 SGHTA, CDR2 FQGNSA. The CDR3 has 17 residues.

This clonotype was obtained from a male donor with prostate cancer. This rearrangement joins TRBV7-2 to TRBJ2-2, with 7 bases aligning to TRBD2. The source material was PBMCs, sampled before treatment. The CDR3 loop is CASSLVTGGPFTGELFF. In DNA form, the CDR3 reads TGTGCCAGCAGCTTAGTGACGGGAGGACCTTTCACCGGGGAGCTGTTTTTT.